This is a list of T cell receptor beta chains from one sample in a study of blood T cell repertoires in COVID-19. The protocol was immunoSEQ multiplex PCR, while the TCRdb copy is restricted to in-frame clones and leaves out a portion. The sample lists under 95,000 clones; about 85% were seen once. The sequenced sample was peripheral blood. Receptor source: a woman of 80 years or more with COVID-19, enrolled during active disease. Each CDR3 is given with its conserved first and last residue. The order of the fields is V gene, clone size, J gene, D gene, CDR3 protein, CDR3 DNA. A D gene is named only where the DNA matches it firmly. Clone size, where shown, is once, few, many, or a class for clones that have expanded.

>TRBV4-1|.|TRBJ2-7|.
CASSQVFRGESYEQYF
TGCGCCAGCAGCCAAGTTTTCAGGGGAGAGTCCTACGAGCAGTACTTC
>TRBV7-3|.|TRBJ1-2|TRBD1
CASSMGTGGPSF
TGTGCCAGCAGCATGGGGACAGGGGGCCCATCTTTC
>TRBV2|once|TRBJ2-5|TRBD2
CASSDASGGETQYF
TGTGCCAGCAGTGATGCTAGCGGGGGTGAGACCCAGTACTTC
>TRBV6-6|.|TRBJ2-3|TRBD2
CASKISGADTQYF
TGTGCCAGCAAGATTAGCGGGGCAGATACGCAGTATTTT
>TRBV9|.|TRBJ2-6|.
CASSARVAGANVLTF
TGTGCCAGCAGCGCCAGGGTGGCTGGGGCCAACGTCCTGACTTTC
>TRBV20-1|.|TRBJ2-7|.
CSAIDRGYEQYF
TGCAGTGCTATTGACAGAGGGTACGAGCAGTACTTC
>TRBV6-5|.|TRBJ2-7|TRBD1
CASTRVWDRAYF
TGTGCCAGCACCCGAGTGTGGGACAGGGCTTACTTC
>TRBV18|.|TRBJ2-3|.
CASSPGAGDTQYF
TGTGCCAGCTCCCCAGGGGCGGGGGATACGCAGTATTTT
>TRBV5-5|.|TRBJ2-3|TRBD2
CASSLRLAGGPGTDTQYF
TGTGCCAGCAGCTTGAGACTAGCGGGAGGGCCGGGCACAGATACGCAGTATTTT
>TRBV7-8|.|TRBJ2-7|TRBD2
CASSLRSGGEMYEQYF
TGTGCCAGCAGCTTACGTAGCGGGGGGGAAATGTACGAGCAGTACTTC
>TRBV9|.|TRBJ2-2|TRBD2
CASSPPRLAGYTGELFF
TGTGCCAGCAGCCCCCCTCGACTAGCGGGATACACCGGGGAGCTGTTTTTT
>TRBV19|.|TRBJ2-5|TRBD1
CASRTGTGGRETQYF
TGTGCCAGTAGAACCGGGACAGGGGGCCGTGAGACCCAGTACTTC
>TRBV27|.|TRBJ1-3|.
CASRRPGTPEGNTIYF
TGTGCCAGCAGACGACCCGGGACTCCAGAGGGAAACACCATATATTTT
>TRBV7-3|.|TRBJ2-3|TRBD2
CASSSSLAASTDTQYF
TGTGCCAGCAGTTCTTCACTAGCGGCTAGCACAGATACGCAGTATTTT
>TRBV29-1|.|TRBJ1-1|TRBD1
CSVGGTGANTEAFF
TGCAGCGTTGGAGGGACAGGGGCGAACACTGAAGCTTTCTTT
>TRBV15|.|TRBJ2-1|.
CATSRGYYNEQFF
TGTGCCACCAGCAGAGGCTACTACAATGAGCAGTTCTTC
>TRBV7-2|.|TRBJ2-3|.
CASSPRGAEDTQYF
TGTGCCAGCAGCCCTCGGGGGGCGGAAGATACGCAGTATTTT